Following are 8 T cell receptor beta chains from one sample sequenced in a study of human T cells and chemical hapten exposure. TCRdb re-called the 5' RACE reads with MiXCR, one entry per CDR3 protein. The table lists tens of thousands of distinct CDR3 sequences, more than 7.5% of them singletons. Whole blood that had not been fractionated was the source of extracted total RNA. The source of these receptors is a male donor in good health.

This clonotype was detected many times. CDR3 in amino acids: CASSLMMEDTEAFF. CDR3 bases: TGTGCCAGCAGCTTAATGATGGAGGACACTGAAGCTTTCTTT. The chain is built from TRBV7-9 and TRBJ1-1; D ambiguous. The CDR3 loop spans 14 amino acids. Germline V CDR1 and CDR2: SEHNR, FQNEAQ (reference sequence). Trimming left V 2 bases short and J 3 bases short, with 10 bases between.

The table lists this clonotype with many counts. The chain is built from TRBV11-2 and TRBJ2-3; D is unclear. V shed 3 bases and J shed 1 base, with 8 bases lying between them. This CDR3 has 14 amino acids. CDR1 SGHAT and CDR2 FQNNGV come from the germline V gene. Here the CDR3 DNA reads TGTGCCAGCAGCTTCGGCGGTGGCACAGATACGCAGTATTTT. Amino acid sequence: CASSFGGGTDTQYF.

The rearrangement joins TRBV12-5 to TRBJ2-2; 10 nucleotides align to TRBD1. The CDR3 runs 17 residues. In germline, CDR1 is LGHNT, CDR2 FRNRAP. The trim removed 1 base at V and 0 bases at J, leaving 2 bases unmatched. CDR3 nucleotides: TGTGCTAGTGGTTTGGCCGGGACAGGGGCGAACACCGGGGAGCTGTTTTTT. Protein product: CASGLAGTGANTGELFF. The full variable domain, its missing parts supplied by reference TRBV12-5 and TRBJ2-2, is DARVTQTPRHKVTEMGQEVTMRCQPILGHNTVFWYRQTMMQGLELLAYFRNRAPLDDSGMPKDRFSAEMPDATLATLKIQPSEPRDSAVYFCASGLAGTGANTGELFFGEGSRLTVL.

This clonotype was seen ten or more times. The chain links TRBV7-9 to TRBJ2-7; D is possibly TRBD2 (6 bases). Germline lookup yields CDR1 SEHNR and CDR2 FQNEAQ (reference sequence). The CDR3 has 14 amino acids. Trimming left V 5 bases short and J 2 bases short, with 13 bases between. The CDR3 here is CASSQSGPTYEQYF. Written as DNA, the CDR3 is TGTGCCAGCAGCCAGAGCGGGCCCACCTACGAGCAGTACTTC.

The J gene is TRBJ2-5, the V gene TRBV7-9; 12 nucleotides line up with TRBD2. Germline lookup yields CDR1 SEHNR and CDR2 FQNEAQ (reference sequence). With V trimmed by 7 bases and J by 2 bases, 14 bases remained unmatched. The CDR3 has 18 amino acids. The CDR3 DNA is TGTGCCAGCACCGACCCCACCCGGACTAGCGGGGTACAAGAGACCCAGTACTTC. It translates to CASTDPTRTSGVQETQYF.

This clonotype has ten or more counts. DNA of the CDR3: TGTGCCAGCAGTCTCGCTATAAACGAGCAGTACTTC. This encodes CASSLAINEQYF. The chain recombines TRBV12-3 or TRBV12-4 with TRBJ2-7; D gene ambiguous. V gave up 5 bases and J gave up 5 bases, with 10 bases separating them. The length of the CDR3 is 12 residues.

V and J are TRBV4-2 and TRBJ2-7; tentatively, D is TRBD1 (6 bases). The V and J ends lost 4 bases and 5 bases respectively, with 12 bases between them. Germline V gene data show CDR1 as LGHNA and CDR2 as YNFKEQ. The CDR3 totals 13 residues. CDR3 in amino acids: CASSRPNRDEQYF. CDR3 bases: TGTGCCAGCAGCCGCCCAAACAGGGACGAGCAGTACTTC.

This clonotype came up many times. This chain joins TRBV20-1 and TRBJ2-7; 10 positions match TRBD1. V trimming: 5 bases; J trimming: 3 bases; junction bases outside the gene matches: 7. The CDR3 is 14 amino acids. From germline, CDR1 is DFQATT and CDR2 SNEGSKA (reference sequence). CDR3 residues: CSASDRGRFYEQYF. The CDR3 coding sequence is TGCAGTGCTTCCGACAGGGGGCGTTTCTACGAGCAGTACTTC.